The clone carrying this T cell receptor beta chain was found once. What it binds is unknown. Germline CDR1 and CDR2: LNHDA and SQIVND (reference sequence). This CDR3 spans 14 amino acids. The germline V and J ends were trimmed by 9 bases and 11 bases, with 25 bases remaining between them. Sequencing was performed with immunoSEQ multiplex PCR; in TCRdb, only in-frame clones are kept and a portion is missing. The data hold about 350,000 clones, with 87% observed a single time. The data are from a study of cytomegalovirus exposure and HLA in healthy donors. General observations from the study: The TCR clusters that emerged in the first cohort tended, a later analysis found, to co-occur in the 110 or so validation repertoires. The study listed roughly 150 cytomegalovirus-associated TCR beta chains. High sensitivity and specificity were reportedly achieved when the classifier diagnosed cytomegalovirus status. Most TCR sequences were rare, but some public TCRs occurred in many donors.

The sample consisted of PBMCs. This TCR derives from a woman younger than 45 in good health and CMV-seropositive. This chain uses TRBV19 with TRBJ1-2; D is ambiguous. The CDR3 nucleotides are TGTGCCAGCTCCCGCTCATCTATCGACCCCCGTTACACCTTC. Translated: CASSRSSIDPRYTF.